The 29 T cell receptor beta chains listed next were all sequenced from one sample in a study of T cell repertoires in cytomegalovirus infection. TCRdb independently ran MiXCR on the reads; one entry per CDR3 protein. The sample includes about 450,000 distinct CDR3 sequences, about a third seen only once; the top ten take around 13%. The sequenced sample was PBMCs. Receptor source: a human donor in good health (CMV status not recorded). Some clones in this sample may be carry-over from other donors' samples.

This clonotype has a single count. CDR3 bases: TGCAGTGCTAGATCCCAAAGCGGGGTGCCTACAAATCCGCAGTATTTT. Translating gives CSARSQSGVPTNPQYF. V usage is TRBV20-1 and J usage is TRBJ2-3; 7 nucleotides match TRBD2. V lost 2 bases to trimming and J lost 10 bases; unmatched junction nucleotides: 18. The CDR3 is 16 amino acids. CDR1 and CDR2 from the germline V gene are DFQATT and SNEGSKA (reference sequence).

A note on this clonotype: Here the CDR3 omits its conserved ending phenylalanine or tryptophan, so a read error is the likely source. The gene calls are TRBV7-2 and TRBJ2-5, with 9 bases fitting TRBD2. J lost 2 bases, V lost 2 bases, and 12 bases had no gene match. The CDR3 loop spans 18 amino acids. The V gene's germline CDR1 is SGHTA and CDR2 FQGNSA. CDR3 residues: CASSLFASAGGQQETQYL. CDR3 coding DNA: TGTGCCAGCAGCTTATTTGCTTCAGCGGGGGGACAACAAGAGACCCAGTACTTA.

As for this clonotype: One end of the junction varies from germline; a read error may be responsible. The chain combines TRBV28 with TRBJ2-7; no definite D call. Germline V gene data show CDR1 as MDHEN and CDR2 as SYDVKM. The CDR3 extends over 14 amino acids. CDR3 amino acids: CAISFKGTVYDQYF. For the CDR3, the DNA is TGTGCCATCAGTTTCAAGGGAACCGTGTACGATCAGTACTTC.

The chain employs TRBV10-3 and TRBJ1-1, with a weak D call TRBD1 (5 bases). The CDR3 sequence is 17 residues long. Trimming cost V 0 bases and J 0 bases, with 14 bases left between them. The germline V gene has CDR1 ENHRY and CDR2 SYGVKD. The CDR3 sequence: CAISESLGRGMNTEAFF. DNA of the CDR3: TGTGCCATCAGTGAGTCTTTGGGACGGGGCATGAACACTGAAGCTTTCTTT.

The chain links TRBV15 to TRBJ2-2; the match to TRBD2 covers 7 bases. Germline V gene lookup returns CDR1 LNHNV and CDR2 YYDKDF (reference sequence). This CDR3 comprises 16 residues. Germline trimming cut 5 bases from V and 0 bases from J; bases unmatched to any gene: 6. CDR3: CATSSWGLPNTGELFF. CDR3 coding DNA: TGTGCCACCAGCTCCTGGGGACTACCGAACACCGGGGAGCTGTTTTTT.

This clonotype was recorded a few times. This CDR3 is CASSLVGQGGRGTEAFF. Written as DNA, the CDR3 is TGTGCCAGCAGCTTAGTTGGCCAGGGGGGCCGAGGGACTGAAGCTTTCTTT. V is TRBV7-6 and J is TRBJ1-1, with 7 nucleotides matching TRBD1. Germline V gene data show CDR1 as SGHVS and CDR2 as FNYEAQ. The CDR3 is 17 residues long. Germline trimming cut 1 base from V and 5 bases from J; bases unmatched to any gene: 13.

Remarks on this clonotype: This clone may be a read error of a much larger clone one base away. The CDR3 loop reads CAGSLESPSALHF. The CDR3 DNA reads TGTGCCGGCAGCTTAGAGTCCCCCTCGGCCCTCCACTTT. The chain joins TRBV7-2 to TRBJ1-6; D is unclear. Germline values: CDR1 SGHTA, CDR2 FQGNSA. There are 13 residues in the CDR3.

The chain has TRBV7-2 and TRBJ2-1; D is ambiguous. The V end was cut by 5 bases, the J end by 15 bases, with 23 bases between. This CDR3 is 14 amino acids long. Germline V lookup: CDR1 SGHTA, CDR2 FQGNSA. The CDR3 region has the DNA TGTGCCAGCAGCCCGGGTATACTCAATAATGAGTGGTTCTTC. This encodes CASSPGILNNEWFF.

The chain joins TRBV12-3 or TRBV12-4 to TRBJ2-5; tentatively, D is TRBD1 (6 bases). This CDR3 spans 14 amino acids. The V and J ends lost 8 bases and 6 bases respectively, with 19 bases between them. The CDR3 coding sequence is TGTGCCAGCGCCCCCCTGAACAGGGAGAAGACCCAGTACTTC. This translates into CASAPLNREKTQYF.

On this clonotype: A single base separates this from a much larger clone, so it may be a read error. V is TRBV6-1 and J is TRBJ1-2; no reliable D call. The germline V and J ends were trimmed by 7 bases and 0 bases, with 12 bases remaining between them. Germline V gives CDR1 MNHNS, CDR2 SASEGT. The CDR3 is 14 amino acids. DNA of the CDR3: TGTGCCAGCACCGGGCCACGGGCTAACTATGGCTACACCTTC. Protein product: CASTGPRANYGYTF.

The chain has TRBV20-1 and TRBJ1-5, with 9 bases that match TRBD1. Per the germline V gene, CDR1 is DFQATT and CDR2 is SNEGSKA (reference sequence). The CDR3 is 16 amino acids. J lost 4 bases, V lost 1 base, and 8 bases had no gene match. CDR3 sequence: CSARGLGTGSNQPQHF. In nucleotides, the CDR3 is TGCAGTGCTAGAGGCTTGGGGACAGGGAGTAATCAGCCCCAGCATTTT.

The V call is TRBV11-2, the J call TRBJ1-2, with D perhaps TRBD1 (5 bases). Trimming took 5 bases from V and 4 from J, leaving 11 bases between them. Per the germline V gene, CDR1 is SGHAT and CDR2 is FQNNGV. CDR3 size: 13 residues. CDR3 sequence: CASSRGSSYGYTF. CDR3 nucleotides: TGTGCCAGCAGCCGGGGCAGTTCCTATGGCTACACCTTC.

Remarks on this clonotype: One end of the junction varies from germline; a read error may be responsible. V and J are TRBV14 and TRBJ2-7, with D possibly being TRBD1 or TRBD2 (5 bases each). The CDR3 has 13 residues. Germline V gene data show CDR1 as SGHDN and CDR2 as FVKESK. This chain's CDR3 is CASSQATRDPLDF. CDR3 DNA: TGTGCCAGCAGCCAAGCAACCCGGGACCCTTTAGACTTC.

The sample holds a few counts of this clonotype. The V call is TRBV19, the J call TRBJ2-7, with TRBD2 as a possible D gene (6 bases). V lost 4 bases to trimming and J lost 7 bases, with 20 bases between them. This CDR3 comprises 15 residues. Germline V lookup: CDR1 LNHDA, CDR2 SQIVND (reference sequence). The CDR3 DNA is TGTGCCAGTAGTACCGGGACGCCACCCGCGGGAGAGCAGTACTTC. As protein: CASSTGTPPAGEQYF.

The V call is TRBV6-2 or TRBV6-3, the J call TRBJ2-7; D remains ambiguous. The V end lost 6 bases, the J end lost 3 bases, and 12 bases lay between the germline ends. Germline lookup yields CDR1 MNHEY and CDR2 SVGEGT. The CDR3 totals 13 residues. The CDR3 nucleotides read TGTGCCAGCAGGAAGAATGTGGGCTACGAGCAGTACTTC. This sequence encodes CASRKNVGYEQYF.

The rearrangement uses TRBV6-5 and TRBJ1-6; 7 bases fit TRBD1. The CDR3 is 14 amino acids. Germline lookup yields CDR1 MNHEY and CDR2 SVGAGI. V dropped 4 bases and J dropped 10; count of bases not matched to a gene: 7. Written as DNA, the CDR3 is TGTGCCAGCAGTTCCGGACAGGCCAGGTCACCCCTCCACTTT. This sequence encodes CASSSGQARSPLHF.

This clonotype occurred many times. The chain is built from TRBV7-8 and TRBJ1-1, with no clear D. The CDR3 totals 13 residues. V lost 2 bases and J 1 base, leaving 5 bases between the germline ends. Looked up from germline, CDR1 is SGHVS and CDR2 is FQNEAQ. CDR3 bases: TGTGCCAGCAGCTTAATGGAGAACACTGAAGCTTTCTTT. Protein product: CASSLMENTEAFF. The full variable domain, its missing parts supplied by reference TRBV7-8 and TRBJ1-1, is GAGVSQSPRYKVAKRGQDVALRCDPISGHVSLFWYQQALGQGPEFLTYFQNEAQLDKSGLPSDRFFAERPEGSVSTLKIQRTQQEDSAVYLCASSLMENTEAFFGQGTRLTVV.

Comments on this clonotype: Relative to the germline gene, one junction end is altered; a read error may explain this. The chain employs TRBV11-2 and TRBJ1-2; the D gene is possibly TRBD1 (6 bases). Germline V CDR1 and CDR2: SGHAT, FQNNGV. The CDR3 length is 15 residues. CDR3 sequence (DNA): TGTGCCAGCAGCCTAGACAGGAGGGCTAACTATGGCTACACCTTC. It codes for CASSLDRRANYGYTF.

The chain recombines TRBV7-9 with TRBJ1-5, with 7 bases lining up with TRBD1. The V gene's germline CDR1 is SEHNR and CDR2 FQNEAQ (reference sequence). This CDR3 contains 15 residues. V lost 5 bases, J lost 3 bases, and 7 bases stayed unmatched. CDR3 bases: TGTGCCAGCAGCGCAGGGGGGGCGAACAATCAGCCCCAGCATTTT. Its translation is CASSAGGANNQPQHF.

Concerning this clonotype: Germline and junction disagree at one end, which may indicate a read error. The genes are TRBV7-9 and TRBJ2-1; D tentatively reads TRBD1 or TRBD2 (6 bases each). Germline CDR1 and CDR2: SEHNR and FQNEAQ (reference sequence). This CDR3 has 15 residues. The CDR3 DNA is TGTTCCAGCAGTGGGGGGCAGAAAGTCCACAATGAGCAGTTCTTC. This gives the protein CSSSGGQKVHNEQFF.

In its sample, this clonotype was seen a few times. This chain uses TRBV7-2 with TRBJ2-2; D is uncertain. Trimming removed 6 bases from V and 0 bases from J, with 14 bases in between. In germline, CDR1 is SGHTA, CDR2 FQGNSA. This CDR3 is 16 amino acids long. The CDR3 DNA is TGTGCCAGCAGATTGACTTCCACTGCGAACACCGGGGAGCTGTTTTTT. Its protein is CASRLTSTANTGELFF.

This clonotype was seen only a few times. This chain connects TRBV12-3 or TRBV12-4 to TRBJ2-1; 13 bases line up with TRBD2. This CDR3 contains 17 residues. The V gene end was trimmed by 7 bases and the J gene end by 0 bases; junction bases not matched to a gene: 6. The CDR3 reads CASTGTSGESSYNEQFF. The CDR3 DNA reads TGTGCCAGCACCGGGACTAGCGGGGAGAGCTCCTACAATGAGCAGTTCTTC.

To note about this clonotype: The junction does not match germline at one end; this may be a read error. This chain connects TRBV7-6 to TRBJ1-3; D is uncertain. The CDR3 runs to 14 residues. Germline V gene lookup returns CDR1 SGHVS and CDR2 FNYEAQ. The CDR3 DNA reads TGTGCCAGCAGCCATTTAAGCTCTGGAAAAACCATATATTTT. It is translated as CASSHLSSGKTIYF.

This clonotype has a count of ten or more. The V gene is TRBV7-8, the J gene TRBJ2-5; D is unresolved. The CDR3 covers 14 residues. In germline, CDR1 is SGHVS, CDR2 FQNEAQ. With 5 bases removed from V and 10 bases from J, the gap between germline ends came to 20 bases. The CDR3 protein is CASSLLTVRIDQYF. The CDR3 DNA reads as TGTGCCAGCAGCCTCCTGACGGTGAGAATAGACCAGTACTTC.

The sample holds a few counts of this clonotype. This chain links TRBV20-1 with TRBJ2-1; TRBD2 matches at 10 bases. CDR3 length: 14 residues. Trimming cost V 5 bases and J 7 bases; bases outside gene matches: 8. In germline, CDR1 is DFQATT, CDR2 SNEGSKA (reference sequence). CDR3 DNA: TGCAGTGCTGGGCGACTAGCGGGTAGTAATGAGCAGTTCTTC. It codes for CSAGRLAGSNEQFF.

This clonotype has more than one count but fewer than ten. The J gene is TRBJ1-1, the V gene TRBV11-2, with TRBD1 matching over 9 bases. CDR1 and CDR2 (germline): SGHAT, FQNNGV. The junction had 5 bases not matched to a gene; V was cut back by 2 bases and J by 1 base. CDR3 size: 16 residues. The CDR3 DNA is TGTGCCAGCAGCTTACTCCCGGGACAGGGGAACACTGAAGCTTTCTTT. Amino acids: CASSLLPGQGNTEAFF.

The rearrangement uses TRBV9 and TRBJ2-3; no definite D call. With 0 bases removed from V and 0 bases from J, the gap between germline ends came to 11 bases. The CDR3 covers 16 residues. Germline V gene data show CDR1 as SGDLS and CDR2 as YYNGEE. CDR3 region: CASSVGAARSTDTQYF. In DNA form, the CDR3 reads TGTGCCAGCAGCGTAGGGGCAGCGAGGAGCACAGATACGCAGTATTTT.

This clonotype was counted many times. The V and J genes are TRBV7-8 and TRBJ2-7; 12 bases match TRBD2. V lost 5 bases, J lost 4 bases, and 12 bases stayed unmatched. CDR3 length: 17 amino acids. Germline assignment: CDR1 SGHVS and CDR2 FQNEAQ. The CDR3 DNA sequence: TGTGCCAGCAGCCAGGGGTCTAGCGGGGGGGCCCCGTACGAGCAGTACTTC. Translated: CASSQGSSGGAPYEQYF.

Many counts were recorded for this clonotype. The chain joins TRBV5-4 to TRBJ2-1; a weak D match, TRBD2 (6 bases). V lost 4 bases and J lost 5, with 16 bases in between. The CDR3 consists of 15 residues. The germline gives CDR1 SGHNT, CDR2 YYREEE (reference sequence). CDR3 sequence reads: CASSIPGTSHNEQFF. CDR3 nucleotides: TGTGCCAGCAGCATTCCCGGGACTTCCCACAATGAGCAGTTCTTC.